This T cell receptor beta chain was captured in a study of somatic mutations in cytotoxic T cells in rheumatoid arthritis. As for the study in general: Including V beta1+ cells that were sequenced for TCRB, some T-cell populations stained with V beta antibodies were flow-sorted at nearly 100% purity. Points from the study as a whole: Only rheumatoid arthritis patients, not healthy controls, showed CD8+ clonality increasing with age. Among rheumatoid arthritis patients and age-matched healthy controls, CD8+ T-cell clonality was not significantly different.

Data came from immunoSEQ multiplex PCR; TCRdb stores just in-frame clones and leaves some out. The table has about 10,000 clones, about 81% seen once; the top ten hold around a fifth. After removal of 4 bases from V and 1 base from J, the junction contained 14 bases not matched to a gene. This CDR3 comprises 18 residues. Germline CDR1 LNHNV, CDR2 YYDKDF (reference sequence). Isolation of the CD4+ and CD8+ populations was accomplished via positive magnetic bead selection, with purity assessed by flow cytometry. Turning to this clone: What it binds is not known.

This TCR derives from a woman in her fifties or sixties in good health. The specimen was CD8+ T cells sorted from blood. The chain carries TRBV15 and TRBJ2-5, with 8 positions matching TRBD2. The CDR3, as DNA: TGTGCCACCAGCACCGCCCCCATAGGCGGGGGGTTCCAAGAGACCCAGTACTTC. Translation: CATSTAPIGGGFQETQYF.